One sample yielded the 30 T cell receptor beta chains listed below, sequenced in a study of T-cell reconstitution after alpha-beta-depleted transplantation in children. Unique molecular identifiers were incorporated into the prepared TCRbeta library. TCRdb reprocessed the PCR reads with MiXCR, giving one entry per CDR3 protein. The table lists roughly 350,000 distinct CDR3 sequences, approximately 10% of them singletons. This specimen was PBMCs from the stem cell graft donor, taken from the stem cell graft. Source of these receptors: a human donor who donated a stem cell graft to a child with acute lymphoblastic leukemia.

This chain connects TRBV20-1 to TRBJ2-1; possible D gene TRBD2, 6 bases. The CDR3 length is 14 residues. Trimming removed 3 bases from V and 5 bases from J, with 14 bases in between. CDR1 and CDR2 from the germline V gene are DFQATT and SNEGSKA (reference sequence). For the CDR3, the DNA is TGCAGTGCTAGTACATGGACGGGGGACAATGAGCAGTTCTTC. This translates into CSASTWTGDNEQFF.

This clonotype was counted many times. V and J are TRBV25-1 and TRBJ2-7; 8 bases match TRBD1. The J segment lost 5 bases and the V segment lost 8 bases, leaving 8 bases of the junction unmatched. The CDR3 runs to 13 residues. CDR1 MGHDK and CDR2 SYGVNS come from the germline V gene. The CDR3 loop reads CASGGQGDHEQYF. CDR3 nucleotide sequence: TGTGCCAGCGGCGGACAGGGTGACCACGAGCAGTACTTC.

This clonotype occurred many times. This chain connects TRBV7-9 to TRBJ1-3; possibly TRBD1 for D (5 bases). Germline-derived CDR1 and CDR2 are SEHNR and FQNEAQ (reference sequence). The CDR3 runs 15 residues. Trimming left V 2 bases short and J 2 bases short, with 10 bases between. For the CDR3, the DNA is TGTGCCAGCAGCTTATTTGGGGGAACTGGAAACACCATATATTTT. It encodes CASSLFGGTGNTIYF.

This clonotype appeared a few times. The V and J genes are TRBV10-3 and TRBJ2-1; weak D call: TRBD1 (6 bases). V lost 2 bases and J lost 4, with 9 bases in between. Germline assignment: CDR1 ENHRY and CDR2 SYGVKD. The CDR3 contains 14 residues. Written as DNA, the CDR3 is TGTGCCATCAGTGAGGGACAGTCATACAATGAGCAGTTCTTC. This codes for CAISEGQSYNEQFF.

At least ten counts were recorded for this clonotype. This chain links TRBV27 with TRBJ2-7; 7 bases line up with TRBD2. The germline gives CDR1 MNHEY, CDR2 SMNVEV (reference sequence). With 3 bases clipped from V and 0 bases from J, the junction kept 5 bases outside the gene matches. The CDR3 has 15 amino acids. The CDR3 region is CASSLGSGLSYEQYF. The CDR3 DNA follows: TGTGCCAGCAGTTTGGGTAGCGGGCTCTCCTACGAGCAGTACTTC.

This clonotype was observed a few times. The chain is built from TRBV4-3 and TRBJ2-5; TRBD1 is a possible D gene (5 bases). Trimming removed 2 bases at V and 6 bases at J, with 13 bases between. The CDR3 spans 14 residues. Germline V gene sequence: CDR1 LGHNA, CDR2 YSLEER. Here the CDR3 DNA reads TGCGCCAGCAGCCAAATCCAGGGTGAGCAGACCCAGTACTTC. Its translation: CASSQIQGEQTQYF.

The V and J genes are TRBV6-5 and TRBJ1-5, with no clear D. This CDR3 has 15 residues. With 7 bases removed from V and 4 bases from J, the gap between germline ends came to 17 bases. Germline V gives CDR1 MNHEY, CDR2 SVGAGI. Here the CDR3 reads CASKVTGRGNQPQHF. The CDR3 nucleotides are TGTGCCAGCAAGGTTACCGGGCGGGGTAATCAGCCCCAGCATTTT.

This chain joins TRBV2 and TRBJ2-3; 9 bases are shared with TRBD2. The CDR3 covers 15 residues. The germline CDR1 and CDR2 sequences are SNHLY and FYNNEI. Trimming cost V 6 bases and J 4 bases; bases outside gene matches: 8. CDR3 loop: CASRGGLARADTQYF. As DNA, the CDR3 is TGTGCCAGCAGAGGGGGACTAGCCCGGGCAGATACGCAGTATTTT.

This clonotype came up a few times. The chain employs TRBV20-1 and TRBJ2-5; weak D call: TRBD2 (6 bases). V gave up 5 bases and J gave up 3 bases, with 16 bases separating them. The germline gives CDR1 DFQATT, CDR2 SNEGSKA (reference sequence). The CDR3 contains 14 residues. The DNA for the CDR3 is TGCAGTGCTCCCCGCGTGGGCGGGAAAGAGACCCAGTACTTC. It is translated as CSAPRVGGKETQYF.

The rearrangement joins TRBV21-1 to TRBJ2-7; the DNA was not compared with TRBD2, the D call given in the table. TRBV21-1 is a pseudogene. The CDR3 runs to 17 residues. The CDR3 reads CASSKVGLAGGKDEQYF. The DNA for the CDR3 is TGTGCCAGCAGCAAAGTGGGGCTAGCGGGAGGAAAGGACGAGCAGTACTTC.

This clonotype was seen repeatedly, ten times or more. This chain links TRBV12-3 or TRBV12-4 with TRBJ1-5, with D tentatively TRBD1 (5 bases). With 4 bases removed from V and 4 bases from J, the gap between germline ends came to 11 bases. There are 14 residues in the CDR3. This chain's CDR3 is CASSSGRRNQPQHF. CDR3 DNA: TGTGCCAGCAGTTCGGGACGCCGAAATCAGCCCCAGCATTTT.

This clonotype was seen more than once but under ten times. This chain uses TRBV5-1 with TRBJ2-2, with D tentatively TRBD1 (6 bases). This CDR3 region has 13 residues. V gave up 6 bases and J gave up 6 bases, with 12 bases separating them. Germline loops: CDR1 SGHRS, CDR2 YFSETQ. CDR3 amino acids: CASTPAGAGELFF. Written as DNA, the CDR3 is TGCGCCAGCACCCCCGCAGGGGCCGGGGAGCTGTTTTTT.

The rearrangement links TRBV11-3 to TRBJ2-1; D not resolved. Germline assignment: CDR1 SGHNT and CDR2 YENEEA. This CDR3 is 16 amino acids long. Trimming removed 4 bases at V and 5 bases at J, with 18 bases between. CDR3: CASSSSKARPDNEQFF. In DNA, the CDR3 is TGTGCCAGCAGCTCTAGTAAGGCAAGGCCCGACAATGAGCAGTTCTTC.

Only a few counts were recorded for this clonotype. The J gene is TRBJ1-2, the V gene TRBV12-3 or TRBV12-4, with a possible D match to TRBD1 (6 bases). V was trimmed by 6 bases and J by 8 bases, leaving 16 bases between them. This CDR3 is built from 13 residues. CDR3 residues: CASRTAGVMGYTF. CDR3 in DNA: TGTGCCAGCAGAACCGCAGGGGTAATGGGCTACACCTTC.

This clonotype was seen at least ten times. The chain recombines TRBV7-2 with TRBJ2-3; D is uncertain. CDR1 is SGHTA, CDR2 FQGNSA, per germline. The CDR3 extends over 16 amino acids. Trimming shortened V by 1 base and J by 5 bases, and 16 bases separated the two germline ends. The DNA of the CDR3 is TGTGCCAGCAGCTTAGAATCCGTCCGACTTGGAGATACGCAGTATTTT. Protein sequence: CASSLESVRLGDTQYF.

This clonotype appeared a few times. The J gene is TRBJ2-6, the V gene TRBV6-2 or TRBV6-3, with no clear D. Germline CDR1 MNHEY, CDR2 SVGEGT. This CDR3 has 17 amino acids. The V end was cut by 3 bases, the J end by 0 bases, with 12 bases between. The DNA of the CDR3 is TGTGCCAGCAGTTATGAAGACGGCCTCTCTGGGGCCAACGTCCTGACTTTC. This gives the protein CASSYEDGLSGANVLTF.

This clonotype was recorded at least ten times. J is TRBJ2-5 and V is TRBV12-3 or TRBV12-4, with TRBD2 matching 10 bases. The length of the CDR3 is 15 residues. V shed 6 bases and J 5 bases; nucleotides not matched to a gene: 9. DNA of the CDR3: TGTGCCAGCAGCCCCGGGACTAGCGCGTTTGAGACCCAGTACTTC. Protein: CASSPGTSAFETQYF.

V and J are TRBV7-9 and TRBJ2-1; 10 nucleotides match TRBD1. The trim removed 6 bases at V and 8 bases at J, leaving 13 bases unmatched. The V gene's germline CDR1 is SEHNR and CDR2 FQNEAQ (reference sequence). This CDR3 is 16 amino acids long. The CDR3: CASRLPGQGTTDEQFF. The CDR3 nucleotides are TGTGCCAGCAGACTTCCGGGACAGGGGACTACAGATGAGCAGTTCTTC.

This clonotype came up many times. The rearrangement joins TRBV7-9 to TRBJ1-6; D is unclear. This CDR3 contains 14 residues. Per germline, CDR1 SEHNR and CDR2 FQNEAQ (reference sequence). V was pared by 5 bases and J by 3 bases, with 8 bases between. Here the CDR3 DNA reads TGTGCCAGCAGCGCCTGGAACTATAATTCACCCCTCCACTTT. It yields the protein CASSAWNYNSPLHF.

The CDR3 DNA sequence: TGTGCCAGCAGCCCCGGCGGGAGCCCAAAAACCGTAATTAGACTAGCCAAAAACATTCAGTACTTC. The encoded protein is CASSPGGSPKTVIRLAKNIQYF. This chain joins TRBV28 and TRBJ2-4; 7 positions match TRBD2. The CDR3 runs 22 residues. The junction had 26 bases not matched to a gene; V was cut back by 6 bases and J by 0 bases. CDR1 and CDR2 from the germline V gene are MDHEN and SYDVKM.

This clonotype turned up a few times. V and J are TRBV5-1 and TRBJ2-4, with D perhaps TRBD2 (5 bases). Germline-derived CDR1 and CDR2 are SGHRS and YFSETQ. V was cut by 2 bases and J by 0 bases, with 15 bases left in between. The CDR3 is 17 residues long. This CDR3 reads CASSFGETLLAKNIQYF. The DNA of the CDR3 is TGCGCCAGCAGCTTTGGGGAGACACTTCTAGCCAAAAACATTCAGTACTTC.

The genes are TRBV20-1 and TRBJ2-3; D gene ambiguous. The V gene lost 1 base and the J gene lost 0 bases, with 11 bases spanning the gap. The V gene's germline CDR1 is DFQATT and CDR2 SNEGSKA (reference sequence). This CDR3 has 15 residues. This CDR3 reads CSARVMGESTDTQYF. The CDR3 coding sequence is TGCAGTGCTAGAGTCATGGGCGAAAGCACAGATACGCAGTATTTT.

There are a few counts of this clonotype. The chain uses TRBV5-1 and TRBJ2-7; 11 positions agree with TRBD1. V shed 2 bases and J 2 bases; nucleotides not matched to a gene: 6. The CDR3 consists of 16 residues. Germline V CDR1 and CDR2: SGHRS, YFSETQ. CDR3 sequence (DNA): TGCGCCAGCAGCTTTGAACCGGGACAGGGGGCCTACGAGCAGTACTTC. It encodes CASSFEPGQGAYEQYF.

This clonotype was counted ten times or more. The gene calls are TRBV20-1 and TRBJ2-1, with TRBD1 identical over 8 bases. V dropped 6 bases and J dropped 1; count of bases not matched to a gene: 5. The CDR3 runs 14 residues. Germline CDR1 DFQATT, CDR2 SNEGSKA (reference sequence). The CDR3 sequence: CSAARTGSYNEQFF. The CDR3, as DNA: TGCAGTGCCGCACGGACAGGGTCCTACAATGAGCAGTTCTTC.

This clonotype was observed a handful of times. This rearrangement joins TRBV20-1 to TRBJ2-1; D perhaps matches TRBD2 (6 bases). The length of the CDR3 is 11 residues. Germline CDR1 is DFQATT and CDR2 is SNEGSKA (reference sequence). V lost 5 bases and J 10 bases, leaving 12 bases between the germline ends. The CDR3 sequence is CSAGPGREQFF. The CDR3 nucleotides read TGCAGTGCTGGTCCAGGGAGGGAGCAGTTCTTC.

The genes are TRBV7-2 and TRBJ2-2, with 8 bases that match TRBD2. Germline CDR1 and CDR2: SGHTA and FQGNSA. V was clipped by 5 bases and J by 6 bases; unmatched bases: 5. This CDR3 spans 14 amino acids. The CDR3, as DNA: TGTGCCAGCAGCCGCGGACTAGCCCCCGGGGAGCTGTTTTTT. Translated, it gives CASSRGLAPGELFF.

This clonotype occurred many times. V is TRBV4-2 and J is TRBJ2-7; TRBD2 is a possible D gene (5 bases). CDR1 and CDR2 (germline): LGHNA, YNFKEQ. The V end lost 1 base, the J end lost 5 bases, and 15 bases lay between the germline ends. This CDR3 has 15 amino acids. CDR3 protein: CASSQASAALDEQYF. DNA for the CDR3: TGTGCCAGCAGCCAAGCGTCAGCGGCCCTTGACGAGCAGTACTTC.

V gene TRBV5-1 combines with J gene TRBJ2-1; D perhaps matches TRBD2 (6 bases). CDR3 length: 14 amino acids. CDR1 is SGHRS, CDR2 YFSETQ, per germline. The germline V and J ends were trimmed by 5 bases and 5 bases, with 14 bases remaining between them. The CDR3 loop is CASSQPGDNNEQFF. The CDR3 DNA sequence: TGCGCCAGCAGTCAGCCGGGAGACAACAATGAGCAGTTCTTC.

This sequence joins TRBV27 and TRBJ1-2; D is uncertain. The germline V gene encodes CDR1 MNHEY and CDR2 SMNVEV (reference sequence). Trimming removed 3 bases at V and 3 bases at J, with 11 bases between. The CDR3 loop spans 14 amino acids. In DNA form, the CDR3 reads TGTGCCAGCAGTTTGTCGGCGGGCGACTATGGCTACACCTTC. It codes for CASSLSAGDYGYTF.

This clonotype was observed a handful of times. The chain employs TRBV4-1 and TRBJ2-7; tentatively, D is TRBD1 (6 bases). With 0 bases removed from V and 2 bases from J, the gap between germline ends came to 14 bases. Germline CDR1 and CDR2: MGHRA and YSYEKL. This CDR3 contains 16 residues. The CDR3 loop reads CASSQDPRTVAYEQYF. The CDR3 nucleotides are TGCGCCAGCAGCCAAGATCCACGGACAGTGGCCTACGAGCAGTACTTC.